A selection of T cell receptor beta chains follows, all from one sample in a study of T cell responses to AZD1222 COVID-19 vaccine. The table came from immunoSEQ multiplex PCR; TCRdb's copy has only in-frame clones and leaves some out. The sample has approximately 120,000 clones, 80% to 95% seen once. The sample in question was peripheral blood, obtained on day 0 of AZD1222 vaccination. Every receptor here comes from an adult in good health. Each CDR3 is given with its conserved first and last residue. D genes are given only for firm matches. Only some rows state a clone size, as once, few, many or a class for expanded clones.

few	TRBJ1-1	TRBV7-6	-	CASSLVDARNTEAFF	TGTGCCAGCAGCTTAGTTGACGCGAGGAACACTGAAGCTTTCTTT
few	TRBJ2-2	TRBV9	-	CASSVELGGELFF	TGTGCCAGCAGCGTAGAGTTAGGCGGGGAGCTGTTTTTT
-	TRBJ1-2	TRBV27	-	CASSRQDIYGYTF	TGTGCCAGCAGCCGACAAGATATCTATGGCTACACCTTC
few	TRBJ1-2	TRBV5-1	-	CASSLDAGYGYTF	TGCGCCAGCAGCTTGGACGCGGGGTATGGCTACACCTTC
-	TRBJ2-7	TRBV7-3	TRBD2	CASSLNRGGEQYF	TGTGCCAGCAGCTTAAACCGGGGGGGCGAGCAGTACTTC
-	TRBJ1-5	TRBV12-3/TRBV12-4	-	CASSFSGQPQHF	TGTGCCAGCAGCTTCTCGGGTCAGCCCCAGCATTTT
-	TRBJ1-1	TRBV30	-	CACIQIEAFF	TGTGCCTGCATACAGATTGAAGCTTTCTTT
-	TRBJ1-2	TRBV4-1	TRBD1	CASSITTGGVYGYTF	TGCGCCAGCAGCATTACCACAGGGGGTGTCTATGGCTACACCTTC
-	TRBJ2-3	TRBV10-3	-	CATGTDTQYF	TGTGCCACCGGGACAGATACGCAGTATTTT
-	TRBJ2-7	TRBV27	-	CASSIIQGSWEQYF	TGTGCCAGCAGTATAATACAGGGATCGTGGGAGCAGTACTTC
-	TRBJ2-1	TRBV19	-	CASSPVRNEQFF	TGTGCCAGTAGCCCTGTACGCAATGAGCAGTTCTTC
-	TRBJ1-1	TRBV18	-	CASSLDQNTEAFF	TGTGCCAGCTCACTGGACCAGAACACTGAAGCTTTCTTT
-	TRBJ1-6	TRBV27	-	CASSSGYNSPLHF	TGTGCCAGCAGTTCAGGCTATAATTCACCCCTCCACTTT
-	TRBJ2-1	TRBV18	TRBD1	CASSPLGQGARNEQFF	TGTGCCAGCTCACCACTTGGGCAGGGGGCACGGAATGAGCAGTTCTTC
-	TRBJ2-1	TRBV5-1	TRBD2	CASSSPRLAGDEQFF	TGCGCCAGCAGCTCCCCCCGGCTAGCGGGAGATGAGCAGTTCTTC
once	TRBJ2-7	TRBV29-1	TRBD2	CSGQEGPSGYEQYF	TGCAGCGGCCAAGAAGGTCCTAGCGGATACGAGCAGTACTTC
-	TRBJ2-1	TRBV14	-	CASSQPSAYPYRGEQFF	TGTGCCAGCAGCCAACCCTCAGCTTATCCCTACAGAGGTGAGCAGTTCTTC
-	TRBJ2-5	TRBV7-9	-	CASSPVLGKETQYF	TGTGCCAGCAGCCCCGTGCTGGGGAAAGAGACCCAGTACTTC
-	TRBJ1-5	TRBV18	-	CASSQTVNSNQPQHF	TGTGCCAGCTCACAGACAGTAAATAGCAATCAGCCCCAGCATTTT
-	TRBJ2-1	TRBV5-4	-	CASSSPTYNEQFF	TGTGCCAGCAGCTCCCCAACCTACAATGAGCAGTTCTTC
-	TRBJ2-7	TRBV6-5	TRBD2	CASSYSRASGDYEQYF	TGTGCCAGCAGTTACTCTCGGGCTAGCGGGGACTACGAGCAGTACTTC
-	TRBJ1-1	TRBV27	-	CASSFRQSLLNTEAFF	TGTGCCAGCAGTTTTCGACAGTCCCTATTGAACACTGAAGCTTTCTTT
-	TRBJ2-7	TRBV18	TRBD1	CASSPSGQGLYEQYF	TGTGCCAGCTCACCATCGGGACAGGGGTTGTACGAGCAGTACTTC
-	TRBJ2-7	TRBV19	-	CASSIVAGTRGEQYF	TGTGCCAGTAGTATTGTGGCCGGGACAAGAGGTGAGCAGTACTTC
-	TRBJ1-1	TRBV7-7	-	CASSLELGSEAFF	TGTGCCAGCAGCTTAGAATTGGGCTCTGAAGCTTTCTTT
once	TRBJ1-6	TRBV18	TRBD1	CASSPRQGVNSPLHF	TGTGCCAGCTCACCAAGACAGGGTGTCAATTCACCCCTCCACTTT
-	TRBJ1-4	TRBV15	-	CATNPGATNEKLFF	TGTGCCACGAACCCAGGGGCAACTAATGAAAAACTGTTTTTT
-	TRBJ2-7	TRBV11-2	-	CASSLRGASGDEQYF	TGTGCCAGCAGCCTTAGGGGGGCTAGCGGCGACGAGCAGTACTTC
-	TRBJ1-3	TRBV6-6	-	CASSSDGNTIYF	TGTGCCAGCAGCTCCGACGGAAACACCATATATTTT
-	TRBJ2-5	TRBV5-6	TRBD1	CASSLQGAQETQYF	TGTGCCAGCAGCTTACAGGGGGCCCAAGAGACCCAGTACTTC
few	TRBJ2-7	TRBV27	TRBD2	CASRGLAGSYEQYF	TGTGCCAGCAGGGGACTAGCGGGCTCCTACGAGCAGTACTTC
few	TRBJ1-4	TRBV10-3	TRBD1	CAIEDRVREKLFF	TGTGCCATCGAAGACAGGGTCAGAGAAAAACTGTTTTTT
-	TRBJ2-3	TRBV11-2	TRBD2	CASRGLAGQVDTQYF	TGTGCCAGCAGGGGTCTAGCGGGGCAGGTAGATACGCAGTATTTT
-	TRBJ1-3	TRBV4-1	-	CASSKYDSPSGNTIYF	TGCGCCAGCAGCAAATACGACAGTCCCTCTGGAAACACCATATATTTT
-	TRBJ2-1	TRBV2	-	CASRGGINEQFF	TGTGCCAGCCGGGGCGGGATAAATGAGCAGTTCTTC
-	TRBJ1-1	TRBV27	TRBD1	CASSLYQGADTEAFF	TGTGCCAGCAGTTTATATCAGGGGGCGGACACTGAAGCTTTCTTT
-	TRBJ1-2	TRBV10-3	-	CAISEDVGASGYTF	TGTGCCATCAGTGAGGACGTGGGGGCATCTGGCTACACCTTC
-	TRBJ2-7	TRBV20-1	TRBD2	CSASRSSGPPYEQYF	TGCAGTGCTAGTCGGTCTAGCGGGCCCCCCTACGAGCAGTACTTC
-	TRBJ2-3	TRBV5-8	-	CASRPPFADTQYF	TGTGCCAGCAGACCCCCTTTCGCAGATACGCAGTATTTT
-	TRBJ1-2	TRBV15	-	CATSRGGDARNYGYTF	TGTGCCACCAGCAGAGGGGGGGACGCAAGAAACTATGGCTACACCTTC
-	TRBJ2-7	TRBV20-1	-	CSASGRSYEQYF	TGCAGTGCTAGTGGGCGGAGCTACGAGCAGTACTTC
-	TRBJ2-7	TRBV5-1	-	CASSPRLLSAVEGYYEQYF	TGCGCCAGCAGCCCCCGTTTGTTATCAGCCGTAGAGGGATACTACGAGCAGTACTTC
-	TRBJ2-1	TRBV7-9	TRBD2	CASGLAGVNEQFF	TGTGCCAGCGGACTAGCGGGAGTAAATGAGCAGTTCTTC
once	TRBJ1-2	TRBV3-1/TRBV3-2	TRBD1	CASSQEDSGGYGYTF	TGTGCCAGCAGCCAAGAGGATTCAGGGGGCTATGGCTACACCTTC
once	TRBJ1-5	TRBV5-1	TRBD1	CASSIGDRGPQPQHF	TGCGCCAGCAGCATAGGGGACAGGGGGCCTCAGCCCCAGCATTTT
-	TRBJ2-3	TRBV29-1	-	CSVEEGLDTQYF	TGCAGCGTTGAGGAGGGTCTAGATACGCAGTATTTT
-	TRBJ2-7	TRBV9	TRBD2	CASSPLAGDLEQYF	TGTGCCAGCAGCCCCCTCGCGGGGGATCTCGAGCAGTACTTC
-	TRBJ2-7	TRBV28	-	CATYITGTYEQYF	TGTGCCACCTACATAACAGGGACCTACGAGCAGTACTTC
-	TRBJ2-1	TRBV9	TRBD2	CASSYGASGTLGEQFF	TGTGCCAGCAGCTACGGGGCTAGCGGGACCTTGGGTGAGCAGTTCTTC
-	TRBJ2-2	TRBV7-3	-	CASSLELSGSGELFF	TGTGCCAGCAGCTTAGAGCTTAGTGGGTCCGGGGAGCTGTTTTTT
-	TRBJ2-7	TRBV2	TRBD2	CASSVEASGAYEQYF	TGTGCCAGCAGTGTTGAGGCTAGCGGTGCCTACGAGCAGTACTTC
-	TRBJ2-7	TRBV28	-	CASSLWVGSYEQYF	TGTGCCAGCAGTTTATGGGTCGGTTCCTACGAGCAGTACTTC